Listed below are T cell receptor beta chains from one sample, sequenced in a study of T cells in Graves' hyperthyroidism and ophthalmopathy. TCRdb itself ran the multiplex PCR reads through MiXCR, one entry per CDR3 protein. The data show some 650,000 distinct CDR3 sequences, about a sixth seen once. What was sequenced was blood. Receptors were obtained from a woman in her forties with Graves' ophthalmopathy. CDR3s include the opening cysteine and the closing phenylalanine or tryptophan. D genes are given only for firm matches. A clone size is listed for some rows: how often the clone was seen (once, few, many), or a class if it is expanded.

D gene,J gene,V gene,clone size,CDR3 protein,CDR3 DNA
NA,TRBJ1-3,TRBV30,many,CAWSTTGTHSGNTIYF,TGTGCCTGGAGTACTACAGGGACCCACTCTGGAAACACCATATATTTT
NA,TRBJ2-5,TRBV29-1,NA,CSVRPRTEQETQYF,TGCAGCGTGAGGCCTCGGACAGAACAAGAGACCCAGTACTTC
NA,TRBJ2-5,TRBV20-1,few,CSARDPARQEQEAQYF,TGCAGTGCTAGAGACCCTGCCAGGCAGGAGCAAGAGGCCCAGTACTTC
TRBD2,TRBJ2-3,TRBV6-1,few,CASSRDLAGVTDTQYF,TGTGCCAGCAGCCGCGATCTAGCGGGAGTAACAGATACGCAGTATTTT
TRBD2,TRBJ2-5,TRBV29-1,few,CRPAGWETQYF,TGCAGGCCAGCGGGATGGGAGACCCAGTACTTC
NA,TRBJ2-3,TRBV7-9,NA,CASSLTVAADTQYF,TGTGCCAGCAGCTTAACAGTGGCGGCAGATACGCAGTATTTT
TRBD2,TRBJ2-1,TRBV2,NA,CASKAGGVYNEQFF,TGTGCCAGCAAAGCGGGGGGGGTGTACAATGAGCAGTTCTTC
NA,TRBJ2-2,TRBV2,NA,CASSAGPGELFF,TGTGCCAGCAGTGCAGGGCCCGGGGAGCTGTTTTTT
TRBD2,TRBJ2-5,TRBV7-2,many,CASSSSLAGGPGETQYF,TGTGCCAGCAGCTCCTCACTAGCGGGAGGGCCGGGAGAGACCCAGTACTTC
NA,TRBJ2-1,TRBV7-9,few,CASSLGAPQQFF,TGTGCCAGCAGCTTAGGGGCCCCCCAGCAGTTCTTC
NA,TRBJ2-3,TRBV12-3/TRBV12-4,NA,CASSFIWAPRRADTQYF,TGTGCCAGCAGTTTTATCTGGGCCCCCCGCAGGGCAGATACGCAGTATTTT
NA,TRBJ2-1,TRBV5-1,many,CASSSDRDNEQFF,TGCGCCAGCAGCTCCGACAGAGACAATGAGCAGTTCTTC
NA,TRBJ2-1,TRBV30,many,CACTYAGDSYNEQFF,TGTGCCTGCACCTATGCAGGGGACTCCTACAATGAGCAGTTCTTC
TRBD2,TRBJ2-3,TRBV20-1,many,CSAPRLAGGSDTQYF,TGCAGTGCTCCAAGACTAGCGGGAGGTTCAGATACGCAGTATTTT
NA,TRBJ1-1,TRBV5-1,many,CASSRREYTEAFF,TGCGCCAGCAGTCGAAGGGAATACACTGAAGCTTTCTTT
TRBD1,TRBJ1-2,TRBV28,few,CASAPGQGDYGYTF,TGTGCCAGCGCACCGGGACAGGGGGACTATGGCTACACCTTC
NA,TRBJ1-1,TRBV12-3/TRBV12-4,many,CASSFRWGTGMNTEAFF,TGTGCCAGCAGTTTTCGTTGGGGGACCGGCATGAACACTGAAGCTTTCTTT
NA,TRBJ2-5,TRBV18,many,CASSPSPSQETQYF,TGTGCCAGCTCACCATCACCCTCCCAAGAGACCCAGTACTTC
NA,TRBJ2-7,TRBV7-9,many,CASSLASLAEQYF,TGTGCCAGCAGCCTTGCTTCGCTAGCCGAGCAGTACTTC
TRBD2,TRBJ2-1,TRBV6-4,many,CASSASGGTYNEQFF,TGTGCCAGCAGTGCGAGCGGGGGAACTTACAATGAGCAGTTCTTC